This passage covers 28 T cell receptor beta chains from one sample sequenced in a study of shared clonotypes between healthy human individuals (dated by TCRdb to 2020 to 2021). Library prep was done by the immunoSEQ multiplex PCR assay. This is the immuneACCESS table as TCRdb keeps it, with only in-frame sequences that have V and J called. A part of the clones is gone; compared with another copy, unresolved V genes explain less than half, and the rest is unexplained. In all, the sample holds about 2.4 million clones, and roughly 93% of those were seen once. Clones ranked in the top ten supply approximately 0.37% of the sample. Sequenced: naive CD4+ T cells from PBMCs. This specimen's cell subset or site label, interpreted: CD45RA+ positively selected. These receptors all come from a man between 18 and 29 years old in good health. Some clones in this sample may be carry-over from other donors' samples.

The chain recombines TRBV5-1 with TRBJ2-3; D gene uncertain. Germline V gene sequence: CDR1 SGHRS, CDR2 YFSETQ. V lost 4 bases and J lost 6, with 15 bases in between. The CDR3 runs 14 residues. CDR3 bases: TGCGCCAGCAGCGTGGGAACCTTCAGGGATACGCAGTATTTT. This encodes CASSVGTFRDTQYF.

The chain recombines TRBV2 with TRBJ2-1; the match to TRBD2 covers 7 bases. The CDR3 contains 15 residues. CDR1 is SNHLY and CDR2 is FYNNEI in the germline V gene. The V segment lost 4 bases and the J segment 8 bases; nucleotides outside the gene matches: 11. The CDR3 region is CASSGLAAVSYEQFF. In DNA form, the CDR3 reads TGTGCCAGCAGTGGGCTAGCGGCCGTTTCGTATGAGCAGTTCTTC.

This chain joins TRBV2 and TRBJ2-4; TRBD2 agrees at 7 bases. From germline, CDR1 is SNHLY and CDR2 FYNNEI. This CDR3 is 13 amino acids long. Trimming cost V 9 bases and J 6 bases; bases outside gene matches: 8. The CDR3 region has the DNA TGTGCCAGTTCGCGGGAGATGGCAAACATTCAGTACTTC. This gives the protein CASSREMANIQYF.

The chain carries TRBV6-5 and TRBJ1-6; the D gene is possibly TRBD1 (6 bases). Looked up from germline, CDR1 is MNHEY and CDR2 is SVGAGI. Trimming took 2 bases from V and 7 from J, leaving 12 bases between them. This CDR3 spans 15 amino acids. This chain's CDR3 is CASSYEDRHNSPLHF. CDR3 nucleotide sequence: TGTGCCAGCAGTTACGAGGACAGACACAATTCACCCCTCCACTTT.

The chain uses TRBV2 and TRBJ2-1; D ambiguous. Trimming took 6 bases from V and 10 from J, leaving 10 bases between them. The CDR3 covers 11 residues. The germline V gene encodes CDR1 SNHLY and CDR2 FYNNEI. CDR3 loop: CASRYGWEQFF. Written as DNA, the CDR3 is TGTGCCAGCAGATACGGGTGGGAGCAGTTCTTC.

The V and J genes are TRBV27 and TRBJ2-1; D call uncertain. Per the germline V gene, CDR1 is MNHEY and CDR2 is SMNVEV (reference sequence). The length of the CDR3 is 16 residues. Trimming shortened V by 7 bases and J by 3 bases, and 19 bases separated the two germline ends. The CDR3 coding sequence is TGTGCCAGCAAGGGTCCGACACCCATGTTCTACAATGAGCAGTTCTTC. This codes for CASKGPTPMFYNEQFF.

The genes are TRBV5-1 and TRBJ1-1, with unresolved D. CDR3 length: 12 amino acids. Germline-derived CDR1 and CDR2 are SGHRS and YFSETQ. Trimming left V 6 bases short and J 5 bases short, with 11 bases between. The CDR3 loop reads CASTLSGTEAFF. Written as DNA, the CDR3 is TGCGCCAGCACCCTGTCCGGTACTGAAGCTTTCTTT.

The chain links TRBV10-3 to TRBJ1-5; D unresolved. V dropped 3 bases and J dropped 0 bases, with 9 bases sitting between them. The CDR3 runs 15 residues. Germline V gives CDR1 ENHRY, CDR2 SYGVKD. The CDR3 reads CAISDQGDSNQPQHF. The CDR3, as DNA: TGTGCCATCAGTGATCAAGGCGATAGCAATCAGCCCCAGCATTTT.

The genes are TRBV7-2 and TRBJ2-2; 8 positions match TRBD2. The CDR3 runs 17 residues. Trimming cost V 2 bases and J 3 bases; bases outside gene matches: 8. Germline V CDR1 and CDR2: SGHTA, FQGNSA. The CDR3 DNA reads as TGTGCCAGCAGCTTACAGTCCGGGAGGGTAGACACCGGGGAGCTGTTTTTT. Its translation: CASSLQSGRVDTGELFF. Full variable domain (missing parts from reference TRBV7-2 and TRBJ2-2): GAGVSQSPSNKVTEKGKDVELRCDPISGHTALYWYRQSLGQGLEFLIYFQGNSAPDKSGLPSDRFSAERTGGSVSTLTIQRTQQEDSAVYLCASSLQSGRVDTGELFFGEGSRLTVL.

The chain joins TRBV6-6 to TRBJ1-4, with a possible D match to TRBD1 (6 bases). Trimming stripped 4 bases from V and 3 bases from J, with 12 bases between. CDR3 length: 15 amino acids. Germline-derived CDR1 and CDR2 are MNHNY and SVGAGI (reference sequence). The CDR3 DNA is TGTGCCAGCAGTTTCAGGGGTACGGCTAATGAAAAACTGTTTTTT. This sequence encodes CASSFRGTANEKLFF.

The chain has TRBV5-8 and TRBJ1-5, with D possibly being TRBD1 (5 bases). Trimming removed 3 bases at V and 7 bases at J, with 11 bases between. Germline lookup yields CDR1 SGHTS and CDR2 YDEGEE. The CDR3 spans 13 residues. Here the CDR3 reads CASSSGGWQPQHF. CDR3 in DNA: TGTGCCAGCAGCTCTGGGGGGTGGCAGCCCCAGCATTTT.

Note on this clone: The same CDR3 is also encoded by other DNA sequences in this sample. The chain has TRBV5-1 and TRBJ2-3; 9 bases are a match to TRBD2. The CDR3 runs 15 residues. Germline V gives CDR1 SGHRS, CDR2 YFSETQ. With V trimmed by 4 bases and J by 0 bases, 3 bases remained unmatched. CDR3 nucleotides: TGCGCCAGCAGCCTTACTAGCGGGAGCACAGATACGCAGTATTTT. Protein product: CASSLTSGSTDTQYF. The variable domain in full, completed from reference TRBV5-1 and TRBJ2-3, reads KAGVTQTPRYLIKTRGQQVTLSCSPISGHRSVSWYQQTPGQGLQFLFEYFSETQRNKGNFPGRFSGRQFSNSRSEMNVSTLELGDSALYLCASSLTSGSTDTQYFGPGTRLTVL.

The chain has TRBV5-4 and TRBJ2-2, with a tentative D call TRBD2 (6 bases). Trimming took off 3 bases at V and 2 bases at J, with 11 bases between the two ends. Germline values: CDR1 SGHNT, CDR2 YYREEE (reference sequence). The CDR3 is made up of 15 amino acids. The DNA of the CDR3 is TGTGCCAGCAGCTGGGACGGGGGAAACACCGGGGAGCTGTTTTTT. Translation: CASSWDGGNTGELFF.

The V gene is TRBV5-3, the J gene TRBJ2-7; D is unclear. TRBV5-3 qualifies as an ORF whose function is uncertain. This CDR3 has 17 residues. V was trimmed by 0 bases and J by 4 bases, leaving 20 bases between them. The DNA for the CDR3 is TGTGCCAGAAGCTTGGTCCAAGTCGGCGAAACCCGGTACGAGCAGTACTTC. Its translation: CARSLVQVGETRYEQYF.

The J gene is TRBJ2-5, the V gene TRBV9; 8 bases are shared with TRBD2. Germline V gene lookup returns CDR1 SGDLS and CDR2 YYNGEE. The CDR3 has 14 residues. V was pared by 1 base and J by 5 bases, with 4 bases of the junction left unmatched. The CDR3 sequence: CASSVRSSGETQYF. In DNA, the CDR3 is TGTGCCAGCAGCGTACGGTCTAGCGGGGAGACCCAGTACTTC. Complete variable domain (other parts from reference TRBV9 and TRBJ2-5): DSGVTQTPKHLITATGQRVTLRCSPRSGDLSVYWYQQSLDQGLQFLIQYYNGEERAKGNILERFSAQQFPDLHSELNLSSLELGDSALYFCASSVRSSGETQYFGPGTRLLVL.

The V gene is TRBV27, the J gene TRBJ2-3; 13 nucleotides line up with TRBD2. The ends lost 5 bases at V and 5 bases at J; junction bases unmatched: 4. Germline V lookup: CDR1 MNHEY, CDR2 SMNVEV (reference sequence). The CDR3 consists of 15 residues. The CDR3 DNA reads as TGTGCCAGCAGTCTACGACTAGCGGGAGGAGATACGCAGTATTTT. Translation: CASSLRLAGGDTQYF.

This chain joins TRBV27 and TRBJ1-5; D gene ambiguous. Trimming took off 2 bases at V and 1 base at J, with 9 bases between the two ends. This CDR3 spans 15 amino acids. CDR1 and CDR2 (germline): MNHEY, SMNVEV (reference sequence). The CDR3 region is CASSLTVLSNQPQHF. The CDR3 coding sequence is TGTGCCAGCAGTTTAACGGTGTTAAGCAATCAGCCCCAGCATTTT.

The CDR3 coding sequence is TGTGCCAGCAGCCCTGGACTACCTAGCACAGATACGCAGTATTTT. As protein: CASSPGLPSTDTQYF. This chain uses TRBV6-5 with TRBJ2-3; TRBD2 might be the D (6 bases). From germline, CDR1 is MNHEY and CDR2 SVGAGI. Trimming shortened V by 6 bases and J by 0 bases, and 13 bases separated the two germline ends. The CDR3 is 15 residues long.

V gene TRBV6-6 combines with J gene TRBJ2-2; 8 bases match TRBD2. Germline V gene data show CDR1 as MNHNY and CDR2 as SVGAGI (reference sequence). The junction had 4 bases not matched to a gene; V was cut back by 0 bases and J by 7 bases. This CDR3 has 15 amino acids. The CDR3 sequence: CASSYSGLGGGELFF. DNA for the CDR3: TGTGCCAGCAGTTACTCGGGACTAGGAGGCGGGGAGCTGTTTTTT.

The V gene is TRBV30, the J gene TRBJ1-6; D not certain. The germline V gene has CDR1 GTSNPN and CDR2 SVGIG (reference sequence). The CDR3 has 16 residues. V shed 5 bases and J shed 6 bases, with 20 bases lying between them. The CDR3 loop reads CAWATTDLGINSPLHF. The CDR3 bases are TGTGCCTGGGCGACGACGGACCTTGGGATTAATTCACCCCTCCACTTT. The full variable domain, its missing parts supplied by reference TRBV30 and TRBJ1-6, is SQTIHQWPATLVQPVGSPLSLECTVEGTSNPNLYWYRQAAGRGLQLLFYSVGIGQISSEVPQNLSASRPQDRQFILSSKKLLLSDSGFYLCAWATTDLGINSPLHFGNGTRLTVT.

This sequence joins TRBV28 and TRBJ2-7, with 9 bases matching TRBD2. The CDR3 runs to 14 residues. From germline, CDR1 is MDHEN and CDR2 SYDVKM. V dropped 4 bases and J dropped 4; count of bases not matched to a gene: 5. The CDR3 here is CASSSGLATYEQYF. The CDR3 bases are TGTGCCAGCAGTTCCGGACTAGCGACTTACGAGCAGTACTTC.

The chain has TRBV4-2 and TRBJ2-3, with D possibly being TRBD2 (5 bases). CDR3 length: 16 residues. In germline, CDR1 is LGHNA, CDR2 YNFKEQ. Trimming removed 0 bases from V and 2 bases from J, with 12 bases in between. Here the CDR3 DNA reads TGTGCCAGCAGCCAAGACTTTGAGGGTCCCACAGATACGCAGTATTTT. Translating gives CASSQDFEGPTDTQYF.

The chain uses TRBV5-1 and TRBJ2-7; D remains unclear. V gave up 0 bases and J gave up 2 bases, with 3 bases separating them. Germline V gives CDR1 SGHRS, CDR2 YFSETQ. This CDR3 is built from 12 residues. This chain's CDR3 is CASSLAPYEQYF. DNA of the CDR3: TGCGCCAGCAGCTTGGCTCCCTACGAGCAGTACTTC.

This clone has only one observation. This rearrangement joins TRBV29-1 to TRBJ2-7, with D tentatively TRBD1 (7 bases). CDR3 size: 12 residues. V lost 4 bases and J 6 bases, leaving 13 bases between the germline ends. The V gene's germline CDR1 is SQVTM and CDR2 ANQGSEA. Here the CDR3 DNA reads TGCAGCGTTGGAGGAGGGGGCCGCGAGCAGTACTTC. Translated: CSVGGGGREQYF.

The V call is TRBV7-8, the J call TRBJ1-1, with D perhaps matching TRBD1 (5 bases). The V gene's germline CDR1 is SGHVS and CDR2 FQNEAQ. Trimming pared 4 bases from V and 0 bases from J, leaving 18 bases between. The CDR3 length is 17 residues. The CDR3 here is CASSSAGVRYMNTEAFF. The DNA for the CDR3 is TGTGCCAGCAGCTCGGCGGGGGTAAGATACATGAACACTGAAGCTTTCTTT.

This chain links TRBV9 with TRBJ2-2; weak D call: TRBD2 (7 bases). The CDR3 runs 16 residues. Germline CDR1 is SGDLS and CDR2 is YYNGEE. V was pared by 4 bases and J by 1 base, with 14 bases between. CDR3 amino acids: CASSPGLGGNTGELFF. The CDR3 bases are TGTGCCAGCAGCCCTGGACTAGGGGGGAACACCGGGGAGCTGTTTTTT.

This clone was detected only once. The DNA of the CDR3 is TGTGCCAGCAGCTTGGGGTGGCAGGGGGCCCCGTATGGCTACACCTTC. Protein: CASSLGWQGAPYGYTF. The gene calls are TRBV5-5 and TRBJ1-2; TRBD1 matches at 8 bases. The length of the CDR3 is 16 residues. With V trimmed by 0 bases and J by 5 bases, 9 bases remained unmatched. Per germline, CDR1 SGHKS and CDR2 YYEKEE (reference sequence).

This rearrangement joins TRBV5-8 to TRBJ2-7; unclear D gene. From germline, CDR1 is SGHTS and CDR2 YDEGEE. The CDR3 extends over 14 amino acids. V lost 4 bases, J lost 6 bases, and 17 bases lay in between. The CDR3 loop reads CASSLGVLLGEQYF. In DNA form, the CDR3 reads TGTGCCAGCAGCCTTGGGGTTCTGTTGGGCGAGCAGTACTTC.